This T cell receptor (beta chain) was captured by sequencing in a study of blood T cell repertoires in COVID-19. For the study at large: Samples taken during acute and convalescent COVID-19 were collected in the United States, Italy and Spain. PBMCs, B-cell-depleted T cells, or T cells were the source of the cDNA or gDNA that made up the material.

As handled by the study authors: Amplifying reference gene primers gave estimates of nucleated cell counts. Sequencing was performed with immunoSEQ multiplex PCR; in TCRdb, only in-frame clones are kept and a portion is missing. D and trimming were read from the DNA, whereas the V and J calls and clone size are those reported in that table. The sample records about 86,000 clones, roughly three quarters being singletons. The V and J ends lost 3 bases and 2 bases respectively, with 5 bases between them. The germline V gene has CDR1 LGHDT and CDR2 YNNKEL (reference sequence). This CDR3 has 13 amino acids.

Material for sequencing was peripheral blood. This TCR was recovered from an older man with acute or convalescent COVID-19. This chain links TRBV3-1 (or the pseudogene TRBV3-2) with TRBJ2-1; tentatively, D is TRBD1 (5 bases). Written as DNA, the CDR3 is TGTGCCAGCAGCCAGGGGCCCTACAATGAGCAGTTCTTC. It translates to CASSQGPYNEQFF.